Detailed here is one TCR beta chain. Its specificity is not known. The germline V gene encodes CDR1 SGHTA and CDR2 FQGNSA. Trimming cost V 5 bases and J 1 base, with 4 bases left between them. The CDR3 loop spans 12 amino acids. The data were taken from a study of chemoradiotherapy in HPV16-positive cancers. Regarding the study as a whole: During treatment, candidate HPV-specific clones and E7-related motifs expanded in tumor. Only a couple of HPV16-positive patients supplied the functional HPV-specificity definition. HPV-responsive T-cell expansion during chemoradiotherapy was linked to improved recurrence-free survival in HPV16-positive patients.

Method: immunoSEQ multiplex PCR; TCRdb's copy keeps in-frame clones and lacks some. The top ten clones hold roughly 3.6% of a sample with around 30,000 clones, 80% to 95% of them seen once. The clonotype comes from a human donor with HPV-associated anogenital cancer. The material was blood, obtained from a patient who underwent chemoradiotherapy. The rearrangement links TRBV7-2 to TRBJ2-3; no firm D call. CDR3 sequence (DNA): TGTGCCAGCAGCCCACGCACAGATACGCAGTATTTT. Translation gives CASSPRTDTQYF.